There are many counts of the clone carrying this TCR beta chain. The data originate from a study of T cell responses to AZD1222 COVID-19 vaccine. The CDR3 covers 16 residues. Germline values: CDR1 MDHEN, CDR2 SYDVKM. V was clipped by 3 bases and J by 7 bases; unmatched bases: 9. Data came from immunoSEQ multiplex PCR; TCRdb stores just in-frame clones and leaves some out. The data contain 150,000 to 180,000 clones, approximately 91% of them seen just once; the ten biggest clones take up 6.9%. The origin of this receptor is an adult who had recovered from COVID-19. The gene calls are TRBV28 and TRBJ2-1, with 10 bases lining up with TRBD1. Sample: peripheral blood, taken after recovery from COVID-19. CDR3 loop: CASSLEWTGGMNEQFF. For the CDR3, the DNA is TGTGCCAGCAGTTTGGAATGGACAGGGGGAATGAATGAGCAGTTCTTC.